Listed below are T cell receptor beta chains from one sample, sequenced in a study of neurological immune-mediated disorders. One entry per CDR3 protein results from TCRdb running MiXCR on the 5' RACE reads. In the table there are 35,000 to 45,000 distinct CDR3 sequences, around 6.8% of which are singletons. The source material was PBMCs. These receptors originate from a woman between 35 and 50 years old in good health. Both conserved end residues are part of each CDR3. A D gene is named only where the DNA matches it firmly. Part of the rows lack a size; the others show once, few, many or a class for expanded clones.

>.|TRBD1|TRBJ2-7|TRBV7-8
TGTGCCAGCAGCTCGGGACAGAATAACAGCGAGCAGTACTTC
CASSSGQNNSEQYF
>many|TRBD2|TRBJ2-1|TRBV27
TGTGCCAGCAGTTGGCGGGGGTTCAATGAGCAGTTCTTC
CASSWRGFNEQFF
>many|TRBD2|TRBJ2-2|TRBV7-2
TGTGCCAGCAGTCCTACCGGGACTAGCGGGGATTACACCGGGGAGCTGTTTTTT
CASSPTGTSGDYTGELFF
>.|TRBD2|TRBJ2-3|TRBV3-1
TGTGCCAGCAGCCTCCCCGTGGGACTAGCGGGAGGGATAGATACGCAGTATTTT
CASSLPVGLAGGIDTQYF
>many|TRBD1|TRBJ2-5|TRBV5-1
TGCGCCAGCAGCTTTCCGGGACAGGGGGAAGAGACCCAGTACTTC
CASSFPGQGEETQYF
>many|.|TRBJ1-5|TRBV19
TGTGCCAGTAGTATAAGTGCCTACTGGCCCCAGCATTTT
CASSISAYWPQHF
>many|.|TRBJ1-2|TRBV10-3
TGTGCCATCAGTGGGGACTTAACTAACTATGGCTACACCTTC
CAISGDLTNYGYTF
>.|TRBD2|TRBJ2-1|TRBV6-2/TRBV6-3
TGTGCCAGCAGTTTAGCGGGGGGGTCATGGGGTGAGCAGTTCTTC
CASSLAGGSWGEQFF
>many|.|TRBJ1-1|TRBV6-1
TGTGCCAGCAGCGCAGGAGGGCAGGGCACTGAAGCTTTCTTT
CASSAGGQGTEAFF
>many|TRBD1|TRBJ2-7|TRBV12-3/TRBV12-4
TGTGCCAGCGGACAGGGGGCCTCCTACGAGCAGTACTTC
CASGQGASYEQYF
>many|TRBD1|TRBJ1-1|TRBV29-1
TGCAGCGTTGAAAGGGGACAGGTGAACACTGAAGCTTTCTTT
CSVERGQVNTEAFF
>many|TRBD2|TRBJ2-1|TRBV9
TGTGCCAGCAGCCCCGTTATAGCGGGAGGGTTTTACAATGAGCAGTTCTTC
CASSPVIAGGFYNEQFF
>.|TRBD2|TRBJ2-1|TRBV6-2/TRBV6-3
TGTGCCAGCAGACCCGGACTAGCGGGAGCCAATGAGCAGTTCTTC
CASRPGLAGANEQFF
>.|TRBD2|TRBJ2-7|TRBV28
TGTTCCAGCGGTTCCCCCGGGACTAGCGGCTCCTACGAGCAGTACTTC
CSSGSPGTSGSYEQYF
>many|.|TRBJ1-2|TRBV7-9
TGTGCCAGCAGCTTCAGGACAGCCGGGAACGCTAACTATGGCTACACCTTC
CASSFRTAGNANYGYTF
>many|.|TRBJ1-6|TRBV14
TGTGCCAGCAGCCAAGTCGGGGGATCGAATTCACCCCTCCACTTT
CASSQVGGSNSPLHF